Detailed here is one T cell receptor beta chain. What it binds is not known. The PCR was carried out with 60 Vbeta primers and 13 Jbeta primers. The table came from immunoSEQ multiplex PCR; TCRdb's copy has only in-frame clones and leaves some out. The table includes about 120,000 clones, around 80% detected once. Trimming pared 8 bases from V and 4 bases from J, leaving 11 bases between. Per the germline V gene, CDR1 is MNHEY and CDR2 is SMNVEV (reference sequence). The CDR3 has 13 residues. The data were taken from a study of cytomegalovirus exposure and HLA in healthy donors. Study findings and constraints: The study designated some 180 TCR beta chains cytomegalovirus-associated.

The material sequenced was PBMCs. The receptor's source is a woman aged 35 to 49 in good health and CMV-seropositive. This rearrangement joins TRBV27 to TRBJ1-4, with D perhaps matching TRBD1 (5 bases). Written as DNA, the CDR3 is TGTGCCAGCGGCGGGACGTATAATGAAAAACTGTTTTTT. It encodes CASGGTYNEKLFF.